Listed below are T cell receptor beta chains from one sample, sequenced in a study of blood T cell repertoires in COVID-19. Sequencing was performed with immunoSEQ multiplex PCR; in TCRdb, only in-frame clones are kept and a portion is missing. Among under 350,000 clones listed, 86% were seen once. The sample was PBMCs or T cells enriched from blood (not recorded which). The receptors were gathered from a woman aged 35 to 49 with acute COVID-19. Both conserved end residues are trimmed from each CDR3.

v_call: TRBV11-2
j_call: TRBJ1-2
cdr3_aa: ASSLQVGAGPYYGYT

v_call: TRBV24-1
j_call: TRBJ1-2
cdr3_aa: ATSDWAGGNYGYT

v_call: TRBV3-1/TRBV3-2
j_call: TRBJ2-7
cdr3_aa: ASSHRGGSYEQY

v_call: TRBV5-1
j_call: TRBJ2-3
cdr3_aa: ASSWLSGQHTDTQY

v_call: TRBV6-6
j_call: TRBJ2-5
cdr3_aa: ASRVALETQY

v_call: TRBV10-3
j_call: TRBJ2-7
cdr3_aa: AIKAGPNSYEQY

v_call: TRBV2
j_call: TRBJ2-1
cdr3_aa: ARERDSPGNEQF

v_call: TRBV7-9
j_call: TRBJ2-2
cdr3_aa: ASSLPGTTGELF

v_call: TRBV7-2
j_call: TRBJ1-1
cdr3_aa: ASSLGGGTEAF

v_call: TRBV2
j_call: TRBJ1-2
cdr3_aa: ASTSVSYT

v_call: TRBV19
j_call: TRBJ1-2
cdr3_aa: ASGLRQGAKDYGYT

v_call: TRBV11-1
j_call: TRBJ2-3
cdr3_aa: ASSLADFGADTQY

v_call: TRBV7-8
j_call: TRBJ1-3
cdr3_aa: ASSSDRTALGNTIY

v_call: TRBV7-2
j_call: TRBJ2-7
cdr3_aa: ASSLGTSGVYEQY

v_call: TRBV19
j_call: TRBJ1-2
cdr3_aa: ASSTAGTGNYGYT

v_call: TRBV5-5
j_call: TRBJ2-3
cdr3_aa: ASSLVRLETDTQY

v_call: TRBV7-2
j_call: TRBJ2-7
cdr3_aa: ASRAGLAGGLEQY

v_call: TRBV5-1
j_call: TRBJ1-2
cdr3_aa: ASSGQDLYGYT

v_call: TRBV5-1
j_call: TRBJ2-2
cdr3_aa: ASSELAGDNTGELF

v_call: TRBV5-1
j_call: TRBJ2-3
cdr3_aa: ASSLVPGGDTQY

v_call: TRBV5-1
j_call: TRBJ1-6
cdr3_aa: ASSPLDSGNSPLH

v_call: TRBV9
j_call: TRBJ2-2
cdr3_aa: ASSPRRSLNPGGELF

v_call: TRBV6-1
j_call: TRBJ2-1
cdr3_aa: ASSDYRTSGQYNEQF

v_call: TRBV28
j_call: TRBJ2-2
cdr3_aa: ASSQPAGGLRGELF

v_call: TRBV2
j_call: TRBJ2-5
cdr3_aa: ASKVAGVGETQY

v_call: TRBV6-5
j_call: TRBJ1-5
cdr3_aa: ASRGGQFRSQPQH

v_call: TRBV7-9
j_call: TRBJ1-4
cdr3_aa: ASSQGQANEKLF

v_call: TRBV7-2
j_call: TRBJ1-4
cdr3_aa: ASSFDRGNEKLF

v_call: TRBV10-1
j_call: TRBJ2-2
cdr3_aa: ASSEIQQGPGELF

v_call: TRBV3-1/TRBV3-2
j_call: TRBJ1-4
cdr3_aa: ASSRRTGSNEKLF

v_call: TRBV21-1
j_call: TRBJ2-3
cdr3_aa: ASSKGTSGRTDTQY

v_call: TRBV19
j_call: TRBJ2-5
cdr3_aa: ASTPSGGRVIETQY

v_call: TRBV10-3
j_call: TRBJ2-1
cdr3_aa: ATRTGDEQF

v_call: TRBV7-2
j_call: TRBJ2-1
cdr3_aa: ASSLAGAYGVAPSSYNEQF

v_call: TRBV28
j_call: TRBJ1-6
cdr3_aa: ASSLTGSGSPLH

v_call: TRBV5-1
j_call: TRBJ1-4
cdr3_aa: ASSLGHQGARGEKLF

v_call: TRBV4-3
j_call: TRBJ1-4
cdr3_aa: ASSRRGQGAYEKLF